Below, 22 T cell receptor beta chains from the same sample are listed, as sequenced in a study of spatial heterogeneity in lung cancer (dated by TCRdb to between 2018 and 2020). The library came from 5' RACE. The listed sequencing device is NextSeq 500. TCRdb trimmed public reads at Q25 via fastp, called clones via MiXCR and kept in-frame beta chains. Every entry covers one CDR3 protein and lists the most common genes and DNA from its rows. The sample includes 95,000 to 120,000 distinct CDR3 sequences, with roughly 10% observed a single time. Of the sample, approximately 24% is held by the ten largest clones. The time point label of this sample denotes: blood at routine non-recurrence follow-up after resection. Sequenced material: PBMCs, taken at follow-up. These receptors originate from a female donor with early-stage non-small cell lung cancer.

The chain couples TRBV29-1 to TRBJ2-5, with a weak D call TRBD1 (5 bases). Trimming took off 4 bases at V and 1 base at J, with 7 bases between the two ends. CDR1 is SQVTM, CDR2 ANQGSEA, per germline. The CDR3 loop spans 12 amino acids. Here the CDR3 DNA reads TGCAGCGTTGCAGGGCGCCAAGAGACCCAGTACTTC. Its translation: CSVAGRQETQYF.

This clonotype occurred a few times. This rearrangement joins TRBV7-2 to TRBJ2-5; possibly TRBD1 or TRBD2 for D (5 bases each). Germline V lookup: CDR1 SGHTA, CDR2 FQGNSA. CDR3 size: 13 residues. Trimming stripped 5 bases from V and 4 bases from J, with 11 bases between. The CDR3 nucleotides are TGTGCCAGCAGCCCCCAGAGGGGAGAGACCCAGTACTTC. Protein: CASSPQRGETQYF.

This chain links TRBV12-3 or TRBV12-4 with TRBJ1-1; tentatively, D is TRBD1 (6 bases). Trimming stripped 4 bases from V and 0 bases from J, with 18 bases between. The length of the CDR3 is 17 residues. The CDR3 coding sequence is TGTGCCAGCAGTTCCCTGCCCCGGACAGATATGAACACTGAAGCTTTCTTT. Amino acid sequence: CASSSLPRTDMNTEAFF.

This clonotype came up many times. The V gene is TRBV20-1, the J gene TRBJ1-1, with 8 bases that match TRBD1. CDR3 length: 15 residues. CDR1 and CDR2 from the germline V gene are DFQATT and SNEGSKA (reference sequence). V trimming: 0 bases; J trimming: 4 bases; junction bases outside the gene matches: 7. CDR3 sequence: CSARDTRTGPTEAFF. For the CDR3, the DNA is TGCAGTGCTAGAGATACCAGGACAGGGCCCACTGAAGCTTTCTTT.

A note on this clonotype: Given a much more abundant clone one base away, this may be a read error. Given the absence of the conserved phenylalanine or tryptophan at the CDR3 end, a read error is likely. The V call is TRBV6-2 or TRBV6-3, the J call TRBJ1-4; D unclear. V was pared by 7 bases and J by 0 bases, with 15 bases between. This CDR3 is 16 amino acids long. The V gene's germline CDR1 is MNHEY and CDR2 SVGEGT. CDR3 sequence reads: CASTPMRTATNEKLFL. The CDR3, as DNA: TGTGCCAGCACCCCCATGAGGACGGCAACTAATGAAAAACTGTTTTTA.

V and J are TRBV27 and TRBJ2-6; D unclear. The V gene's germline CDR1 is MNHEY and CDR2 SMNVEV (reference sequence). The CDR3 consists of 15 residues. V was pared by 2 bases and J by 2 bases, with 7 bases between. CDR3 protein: CASSLGRAGANVLTF. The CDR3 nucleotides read TGTGCCAGCAGTTTAGGTAGGGCTGGGGCCAACGTCCTGACTTTC.

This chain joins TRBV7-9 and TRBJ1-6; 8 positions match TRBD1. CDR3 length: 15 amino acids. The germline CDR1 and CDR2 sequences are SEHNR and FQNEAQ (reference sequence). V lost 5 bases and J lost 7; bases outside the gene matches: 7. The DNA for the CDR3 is TGTGCCAGCAGCCCAGACAGGGGTCAGAATTCACCCCTCCACTTT. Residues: CASSPDRGQNSPLHF. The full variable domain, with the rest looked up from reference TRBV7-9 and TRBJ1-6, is DTGVSQNPRHKITKRGQNVTFRCDPISEHNRLYWYRQTLGQGPEFLTYFQNEAQLEKSRLLSDRFSAERPKGSFSTLEIQRTEQGDSAMYLCASSPDRGQNSPLHFGNGTRLTVT.

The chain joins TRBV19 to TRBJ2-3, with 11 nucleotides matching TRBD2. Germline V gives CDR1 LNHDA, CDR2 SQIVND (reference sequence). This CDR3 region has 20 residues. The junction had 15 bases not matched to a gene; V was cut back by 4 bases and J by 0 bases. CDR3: CASSTRGRLAGGKSTDTQYF. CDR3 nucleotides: TGTGCCAGTAGTACCCGGGGAAGGCTAGCGGGAGGAAAAAGCACAGATACGCAGTATTTT.

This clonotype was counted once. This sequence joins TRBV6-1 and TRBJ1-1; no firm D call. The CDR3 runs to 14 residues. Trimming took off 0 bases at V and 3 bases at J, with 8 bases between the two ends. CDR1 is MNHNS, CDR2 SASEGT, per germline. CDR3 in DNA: TGTGCCAGCAGTGAAGCTCCCCAGGACACTGAAGCTTTCTTT. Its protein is CASSEAPQDTEAFF.

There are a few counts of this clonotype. The CDR3 spells CSVGRTVGTDTQYF. Here the CDR3 DNA reads TGCAGCGTTGGGCGGACTGTTGGCACAGATACGCAGTATTTT. The rearrangement links TRBV29-1 to TRBJ2-3; D may be TRBD2 (5 bases). Trimming removed 4 bases from V and 1 base from J, with 12 bases in between. The CDR3 totals 14 residues. CDR1 and CDR2 from the germline V gene are SQVTM and ANQGSEA.

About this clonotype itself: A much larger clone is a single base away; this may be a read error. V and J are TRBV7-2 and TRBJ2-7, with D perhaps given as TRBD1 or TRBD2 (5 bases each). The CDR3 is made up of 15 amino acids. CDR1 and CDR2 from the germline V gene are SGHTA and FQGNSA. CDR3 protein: CASSRRSGPSCEQYF. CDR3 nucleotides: TGTGCCAGCAGCCGGAGGTCAGGGCCCTCCTGCGAGCAGTACTTC.

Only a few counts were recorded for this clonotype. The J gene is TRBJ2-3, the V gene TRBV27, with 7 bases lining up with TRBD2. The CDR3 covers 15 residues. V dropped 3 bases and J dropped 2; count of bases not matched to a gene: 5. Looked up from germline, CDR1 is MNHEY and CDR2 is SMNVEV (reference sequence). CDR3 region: CASSFASGVTDTQYF. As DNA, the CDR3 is TGTGCCAGCAGTTTCGCTAGCGGAGTCACAGATACGCAGTATTTT.

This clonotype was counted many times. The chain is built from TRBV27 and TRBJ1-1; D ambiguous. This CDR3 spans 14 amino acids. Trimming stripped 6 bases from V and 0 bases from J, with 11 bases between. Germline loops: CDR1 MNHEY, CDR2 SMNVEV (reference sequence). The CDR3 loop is CASRGLLMNTEAFF. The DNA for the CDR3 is TGTGCCAGCAGGGGGTTATTGATGAACACTGAAGCTTTCTTT.

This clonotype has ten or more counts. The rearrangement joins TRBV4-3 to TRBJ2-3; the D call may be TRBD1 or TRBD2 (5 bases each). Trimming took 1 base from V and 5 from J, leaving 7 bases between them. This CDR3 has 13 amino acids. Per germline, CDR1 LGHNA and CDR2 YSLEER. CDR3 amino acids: CASSQVGGDTQYF. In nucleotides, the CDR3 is TGCGCCAGCAGCCAAGTTGGGGGAGATACGCAGTATTTT.

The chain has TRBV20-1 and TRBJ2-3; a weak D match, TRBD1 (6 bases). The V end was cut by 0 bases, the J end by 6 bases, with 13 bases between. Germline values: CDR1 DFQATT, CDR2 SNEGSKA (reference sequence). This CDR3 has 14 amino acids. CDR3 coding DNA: TGCAGTGCTAGAGACTCACAGGGTTCGGATACGCAGTATTTT. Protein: CSARDSQGSDTQYF.

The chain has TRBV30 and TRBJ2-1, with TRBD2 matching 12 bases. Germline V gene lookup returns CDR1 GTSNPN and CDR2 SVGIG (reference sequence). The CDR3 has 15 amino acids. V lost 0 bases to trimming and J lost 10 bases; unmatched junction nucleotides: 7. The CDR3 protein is CAWSVQELAGGEQFF. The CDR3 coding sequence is TGTGCCTGGAGTGTACAAGAACTAGCGGGAGGCGAGCAGTTCTTC.

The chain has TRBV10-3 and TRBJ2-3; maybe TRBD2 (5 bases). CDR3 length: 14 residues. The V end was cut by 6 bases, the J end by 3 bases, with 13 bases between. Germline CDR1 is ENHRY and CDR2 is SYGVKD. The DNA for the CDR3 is TGTGCCATCAGGGGCGGTTCGGGGACAGATACGCAGTATTTT. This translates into CAIRGGSGTDTQYF.

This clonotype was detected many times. The CDR3 DNA reads TGTGCCAGCGTTCCGACAGGGATTATTAGTGACGAGCAGTACGTC. Protein: CASVPTGIISDEQYV. This chain connects TRBV2 to TRBJ2-7, with 7 positions matching TRBD1. Trimming took 8 bases from V and 5 from J; bases not matched to a gene: 15. Germline assignment: CDR1 SNHLY and CDR2 FYNNEI. The CDR3 has 15 amino acids.

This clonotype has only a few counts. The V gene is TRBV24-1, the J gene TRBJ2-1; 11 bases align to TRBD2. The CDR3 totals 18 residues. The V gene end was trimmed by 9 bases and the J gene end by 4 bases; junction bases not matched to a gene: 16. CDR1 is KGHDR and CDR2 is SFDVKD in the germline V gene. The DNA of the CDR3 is TGTGCCACCGCCACCAGCTCCGGGACTAGCGGCTTATACAATGAGCAGTTCTTC. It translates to CATATSSGTSGLYNEQFF.

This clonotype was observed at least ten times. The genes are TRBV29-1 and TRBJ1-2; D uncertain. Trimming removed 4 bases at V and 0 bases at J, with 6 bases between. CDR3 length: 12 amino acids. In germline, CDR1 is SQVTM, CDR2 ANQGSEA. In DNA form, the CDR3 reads TGCAGCGTTGTGGGTTCTAACTATGGCTACACCTTC. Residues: CSVVGSNYGYTF.

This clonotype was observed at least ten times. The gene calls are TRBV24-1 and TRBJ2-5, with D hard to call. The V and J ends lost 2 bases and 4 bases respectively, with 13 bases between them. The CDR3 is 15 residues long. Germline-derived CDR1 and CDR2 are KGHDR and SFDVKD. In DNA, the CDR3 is TGTGCCACCAGTGATTCGAGCAGGTGGCCAGAGACCCAGTACTTC. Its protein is CATSDSSRWPETQYF.

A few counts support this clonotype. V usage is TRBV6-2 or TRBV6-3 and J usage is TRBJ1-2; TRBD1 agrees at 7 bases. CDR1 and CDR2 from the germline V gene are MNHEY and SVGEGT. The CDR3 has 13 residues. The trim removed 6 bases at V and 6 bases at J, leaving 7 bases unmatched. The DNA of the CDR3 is TGTGCCAGCAGATCAGGGGGTGTACATGGCTACACCTTC. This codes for CASRSGGVHGYTF.